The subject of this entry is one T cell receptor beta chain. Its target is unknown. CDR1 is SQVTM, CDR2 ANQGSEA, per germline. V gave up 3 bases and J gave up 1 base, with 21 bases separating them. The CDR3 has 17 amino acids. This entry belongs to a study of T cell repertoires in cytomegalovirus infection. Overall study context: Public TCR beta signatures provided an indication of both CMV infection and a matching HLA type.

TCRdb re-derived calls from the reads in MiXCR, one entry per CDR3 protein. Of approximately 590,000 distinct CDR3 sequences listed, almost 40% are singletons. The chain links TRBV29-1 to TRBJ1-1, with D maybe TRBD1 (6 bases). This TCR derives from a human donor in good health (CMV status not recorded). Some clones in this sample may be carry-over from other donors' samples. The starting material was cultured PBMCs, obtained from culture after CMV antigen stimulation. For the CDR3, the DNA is TGCAGCGTTGAGGGGGTAAGGACAGTAACGGCGAACACTGAAGCTTTCTTT. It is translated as CSVEGVRTVTANTEAFF.